The subject of this entry is one T cell receptor beta chain. Its specificity is unknown. TCRdb re-analysed the 5' RACE reads in MiXCR, keeping a single row per CDR3 protein. The repertoire has about 27,000 distinct CDR3 sequences, more than 15% of them found once; the top ten carry 1.3% to 1.5%. The data are from a study of T-cell memory formation after mild COVID-19. Study details: Clusters were largely donor specific. Study-wide results and caveats: A second wave of clones peaked on day 37, and their SARS-CoV-2 specificity went unconfirmed. Mainly CM and EM harbored the contracting CD4+ clones; mainly EMRA harbored the CD8+ ones. Clones that got smaller from day 15 to 85 had even CD4/CD8, while clones growing later tipped toward CD4+.

The CDR3 spans 14 residues. The germline gives CDR1 SGHNT, CDR2 YYREEE (reference sequence). The J segment lost 4 bases and the V segment lost 4 bases, leaving 5 bases of the junction unmatched. Sequences were obtained from PBMCs or a T cell subset sorted from them (not recorded which). The chain recombines TRBV5-4 with TRBJ2-5, with TRBD1 matching over 9 bases. The clonotype was recovered from an adult who had mild COVID-19 (a few samples of this study predate the infection). Cell type and time point are not known. In DNA, the CDR3 is TGTGCCAGCAGCGTGGGGACAGGGAGAGAGACCCAGTACTTC. It yields the protein CASSVGTGRETQYF.